This is a list of T cell receptor beta chains from one sample in a study of T-cell reconstitution after alpha-beta-depleted transplantation in children. MiXCR, run by TCRdb on the PCR reads, gives a single entry per CDR3 protein. The data show approximately 400,000 distinct CDR3 sequences, approximately 11% seen once. The sample consisted of PBMCs from the stem cell graft donor, taken from the stem cell graft. The receptors shown here come from a human donor who donated a stem cell graft to a child with acute myeloid leukemia. The CDR3 runs from the conserved cysteine through the conserved F or W. The D gene is left open where the match is weak. The size field is filled for only some rows; it gives once, few, many or a size class.

CDR3 length,J gene,clone size,V gene,D gene,CDR3 DNA,CDR3 protein
14,TRBJ2-5,few,TRBV25-1,.,TGTGCCAGCATTGGTACAGCCCCCCGAGGGACCCAGTACTTC,CASIGTAPRGTQYF
15,TRBJ1-1,many,TRBV18,TRBD1,TGTGCCAGCTCACCACCGGACAGGAAGAACACTGAAGCTTTCTTT,CASSPPDRKNTEAFF
15,TRBJ1-5,many,TRBV27,.,TGTGCCAGCAGTTTATTTCCAGGGATGAATCAGCCCCAGCATTTT,CASSLFPGMNQPQHF
13,TRBJ1-2,.,TRBV2,.,TGTGCCAGCAGTGAAAGGGGTGACTATGGCTACACCTTC,CASSERGDYGYTF
15,TRBJ2-2,.,TRBV2,TRBD1,TGTGCCAGCAGTGGGACAGGGGGTCGGACCGGGGAGCTGTTTTTT,CASSGTGGRTGELFF
13,TRBJ2-3,many,TRBV7-2,.,TGTGCCAGCAGCTTGGAATCGGGAGATACGCAGTATTTT,CASSLESGDTQYF
19,TRBJ2-1,.,TRBV30,TRBD2,TGTGCCTGGAGTCACCTAGCGGGAGGGCCAAGTAGATCCTACAATGAGCAGTTCTTC,CAWSHLAGGPSRSYNEQFF
17,TRBJ2-3,few,TRBV9,TRBD2,TGTGCCAGCAGCGCCATAGGGAGGGCGGTTAACACAGATACGCAGTATTTT,CASSAIGRAVNTDTQYF
16,TRBJ2-3,.,TRBV10-3,.,TGTGCCATCAGTGAGTCCGGCAGGGTGGTAACAGATACGCAGTATTTT,CAISESGRVVTDTQYF
17,TRBJ2-1,many,TRBV5-1,TRBD2,TGCGCCAGCAGCTACACCTTAGCGGGAGGGCCGTACAATGAGCAGTTCTTC,CASSYTLAGGPYNEQFF
15,TRBJ2-7,.,TRBV7-2,TRBD2,TGTGCCAGCAGCCTAGCGGGGGCAGCCTCCTACGAGCAGTACTTC,CASSLAGAASYEQYF
12,TRBJ2-1,.,TRBV12-3/TRBV12-4,.,TGTGCCAGCAGTTTAGCGGAAGGGGTGTCGTTCTTC,CASSLAEGVSFF
15,TRBJ2-3,many,TRBV6-5,.,TGTGCCAGCATCTCACGGGGCGCTGGGTCAGATACGCAGTATTTT,CASISRGAGSDTQYF
17,TRBJ1-3,.,TRBV5-1,.,TGCGCCAGCAGCTTGGCCTTAGAGGGGACCCCTGGAAACACCATATATTTT,CASSLALEGTPGNTIYF
19,TRBJ2-3,.,TRBV4-1,TRBD2,TGCGCCAGCAGCCAAGTCCTCGCTAGCGGGGGGTTGGGTCCAGATACGCAGTATTTT,CASSQVLASGGLGPDTQYF
13,TRBJ2-5,few,TRBV10-3,.,TGTGCCATCGGCACGGGGGATAGGGAGACCCAGTACTTC,CAIGTGDRETQYF
14,TRBJ1-1,.,TRBV27,TRBD1,TGTGCCAGCAGTTTAACAGGGGTTGCAACTGAAGCTTTCTTT,CASSLTGVATEAFF
14,TRBJ2-1,few,TRBV29-1,.,TGCAGCGTTGCCCTGGTGGTTTCCTACAATGAGCAGTTCTTC,CSVALVVSYNEQFF
15,TRBJ2-3,few,TRBV29-1,TRBD2,TGCAGCGGTGGGGCCTCCGGGGGGGGGACAGATACGCAGTATTTT,CSGGASGGGTDTQYF
14,TRBJ2-3,.,TRBV19,.,TGTGCCAGTAGTGCCGGGACAAACACAGATACGCAGTATTTT,CASSAGTNTDTQYF
17,TRBJ1-4,few,TRBV5-1,.,TGCGCCAGCAGCGGTACAGACGGAACTGCAACTAATGAAAAACTGTTTTTT,CASSGTDGTATNEKLFF
14,TRBJ2-5,many,TRBV20-1,.,TGCAGTGCTAGTCCCGGGACGGAGTTGGAGACCCAGTACTTC,CSASPGTELETQYF
16,TRBJ1-6,few,TRBV12-3/TRBV12-4,.,TGTGCCAGCAGATACAGGACACGGTCCTTTAATTCACCCCTCCACTTT,CASRYRTRSFNSPLHF
14,TRBJ2-1,.,TRBV25-1,.,TGTGCCAGCAGTGAATCATGGGGTTGGGATGAGCAGTTCTTC,CASSESWGWDEQFF
15,TRBJ2-5,few,TRBV6-2/TRBV6-3,TRBD2,TGTGCCAGCAGCACGCGGGCTAGCGGGCTACGGGGCCAGTACTTC,CASSTRASGLRGQYF
15,TRBJ1-2,few,TRBV20-1,TRBD1,TGCAGTGCTGGGGGGTGGCGGCAGGGGGGCGGAGGCTACACCTTC,CSAGGWRQGGGGYTF
13,TRBJ1-1,many,TRBV29-1,.,TGCAGCGCAGGGACCGCTGGCAAAGGTGAAGCTTTCTTT,CSAGTAGKGEAFF
15,TRBJ2-1,few,TRBV20-1,TRBD1,TGCAGTGCTAGAGCACTAGGACAGGGGAAGTTTGAGCAGTTCTTC,CSARALGQGKFEQFF
12,TRBJ2-1,.,TRBV30,.,TGTGCCTGGAGGACAGGTGTCAATGAGCAGTTCTTC,CAWRTGVNEQFF
14,TRBJ2-1,.,TRBV20-1,.,TGCAGTGCTAAGGGGGGGATCTCCTACAATGAGCAGTTCTTC,CSAKGGISYNEQFF
15,TRBJ2-1,few,TRBV20-1,TRBD2,TGCAGTGCTAGTCGAAGCGGGAGGACTTCCAATGAGCAGTTCTTC,CSASRSGRTSNEQFF
15,TRBJ2-3,many,TRBV12-3/TRBV12-4,TRBD1,TGTGCCAGCAGTTTGGGACAGGCAAGCACAGATACGCAGTATTTT,CASSLGQASTDTQYF
12,TRBJ1-2,.,TRBV20-1,.,TGCAGTGCTCCCTCGGAGAACTATGGCTACACCTTC,CSAPSENYGYTF
12,TRBJ1-6,.,TRBV7-2,.,TGTGCCAGCAGCTTTTCGGTACCACCCCTCCACTTT,CASSFSVPPLHF
16,TRBJ1-4,few,TRBV7-9,TRBD1,TGTGCCAGCAGCTTACCGGGACAGGGGATTGAGGAAAAACTGTTTTTT,CASSLPGQGIEEKLFF
14,TRBJ2-5,few,TRBV5-1,.,TGCGCCAGCAGCCATGCTAGCGACCAAGAGACCCAGTACTTC,CASSHASDQETQYF
14,TRBJ2-3,many,TRBV12-3/TRBV12-4,TRBD1,TGTGCCAGCAGCCGACAGGGAACCACAGATACGCAGTATTTT,CASSRQGTTDTQYF